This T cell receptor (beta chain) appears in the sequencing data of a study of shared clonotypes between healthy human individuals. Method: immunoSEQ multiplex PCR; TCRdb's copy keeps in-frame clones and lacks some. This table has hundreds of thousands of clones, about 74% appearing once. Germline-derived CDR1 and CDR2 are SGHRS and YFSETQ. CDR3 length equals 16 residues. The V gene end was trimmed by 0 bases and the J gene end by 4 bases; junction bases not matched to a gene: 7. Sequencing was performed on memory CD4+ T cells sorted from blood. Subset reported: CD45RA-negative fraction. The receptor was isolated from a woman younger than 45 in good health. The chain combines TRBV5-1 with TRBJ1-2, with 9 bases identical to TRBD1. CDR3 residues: CASSLAEDRGTYGYTF. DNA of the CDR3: TGCGCCAGCAGCTTGGCCGAGGACAGGGGCACCTATGGCTACACCTTC.